This TCR beta chain was captured in a study of T cell responses to AZD1222 COVID-19 vaccine. Study conclusions and caveats: Spike-wide coverage was observed for vaccine-associated CD4 TCRs, with dominant responses at 160-218 and 743-854.

Comment on this clone: Its antigen is unknown.

TCRdb keeps only in-frame clones here, not all; method: immunoSEQ multiplex PCR. The table records under 110,000 clones, roughly 87% of them present only once. The V and J ends lost 6 bases and 4 bases respectively, with 14 bases between them. CDR3 size: 14 residues. CDR1 and CDR2 (germline): SGHTA, FQGTGA. The sample was peripheral blood, taken on day 0 of AZD1222 vaccination. The chain is built from TRBV7-3 and TRBJ2-3; perhaps TRBD2 as D (6 bases). The sequence derives from an adult in good health. CDR3: CASSYDSGADTQYF. CDR3 sequence (DNA): TGTGCCAGCAGTTATGATTCGGGGGCAGATACGCAGTATTTT.